One and the same sample provided the 9 T cell receptor beta chains below, sequenced in a study of beta chain features in type 1 diabetes. The investigators reverse transcribed all of the isolated RNA, so they sequenced expressed TCRB transcripts. Data came from immunoSEQ multiplex PCR; TCRdb stores just in-frame clones and leaves some out. The profile covers under 25,000 clones, with 50% appearing a single time and about 0.45% taken by the ten largest. Sequences were obtained from stem cell memory CD4+ T cells from blood. The receptor source for this set is a man between 18 and 35 years old in good health.

The chain carries TRBV18 and TRBJ2-1; TRBD2 matches 13 bases. The CDR3 consists of 15 residues. V was pared by 1 base and J by 7 bases, with 1 base of the junction left unmatched. Germline V gene lookup returns CDR1 KGHSH and CDR2 LQKENI. CDR3 residues: CASSPRTSGSNEQFF. The CDR3 region has the DNA TGTGCCAGCTCACCACGGACTAGCGGGAGTAATGAGCAGTTCTTC. Complete variable domain (other parts from reference TRBV18 and TRBJ2-1): NAGVMQNPRHLVRRRGQEARLRCSPMKGHSHVYWYRQLPEEGLKFMVYLQKENIIDESGMPKERFSAEFPKEGPSILRIQQVVRGDSAAYFCASSPRTSGSNEQFFGPGTRLTVL.

The V call is TRBV7-8, the J call TRBJ2-4, with D tentatively TRBD2 (6 bases). The length of the CDR3 is 17 residues. Trimming left V 2 bases short and J 0 bases short, with 14 bases between. Germline CDR1 SGHVS, CDR2 FQNEAQ. CDR3 sequence: CASSLKGLLVAKNIQYF. CDR3 coding DNA: TGTGCCAGCAGCTTAAAGGGACTCCTGGTAGCCAAAAACATTCAGTACTTC. Drawing the rest from reference TRBV7-8 and TRBJ2-4, the complete variable domain is GAGVSQSPRYKVAKRGQDVALRCDPISGHVSLFWYQQALGQGPEFLTYFQNEAQLDKSGLPSDRFFAERPEGSVSTLKIQRTQQEDSAVYLCASSLKGLLVAKNIQYFGAGTRLSVL.

The chain has TRBV4-3 and TRBJ2-1, with 8 bases identical to TRBD2. This CDR3 is 20 amino acids long. CDR1 is LGHNA and CDR2 is YSLEER in the germline V gene. Trimming removed 1 base from V and 0 bases from J; junction bases left unmatched: 14. Here the CDR3 reads CASSQATSDLRGGSYNEQFF. As DNA, the CDR3 is TGCGCCAGCAGCCAAGCGACTAGCGACTTACGAGGGGGCTCCTACAATGAGCAGTTCTTC.

V usage is TRBV5-6 and J usage is TRBJ2-7; possible D gene TRBD2, 6 bases. Trimming took off 7 bases at V and 3 bases at J, with 20 bases between the two ends. This CDR3 has 15 amino acids. Germline values: CDR1 SGHDT, CDR2 YYEEEE. The CDR3 region has the DNA TGTGCCAGCGGACATCGCGGGGCCCTTAACTACGAGCAGTACTTC. Translating gives CASGHRGALNYEQYF. Variable domain in full (rest from reference TRBV5-6 and TRBJ2-7): DAGVTQSPTHLIKTRGQQVTLRCSPKSGHDTVSWYQQALGQGPQFIFQYYEEEERQRGNFPDRFSGHQFPNYSSELNVNALLLGDSALYLCASGHRGALNYEQYFGPGTRLTVT.

This clone was counted a single time. This chain joins TRBV5-6 and TRBJ2-7; D not certain. The CDR3 extends over 16 amino acids. The germline gives CDR1 SGHDT, CDR2 YYEEEE. Trimming pared 4 bases from V and 3 bases from J, leaving 20 bases between. CDR3 bases: TGTGCCAGCAGCCCACCGGCCGCCAGGCCCCACTACGAGCAGTACTTC. It specifies CASSPPAARPHYEQYF.

The chain carries TRBV4-2 and TRBJ1-1; 7 bases align to TRBD1. The V gene end was trimmed by 4 bases and the J gene end by 3 bases; junction bases not matched to a gene: 2. The CDR3 is 13 amino acids. The V gene's germline CDR1 is LGHNA and CDR2 YNFKEQ. The CDR3 region is CASSRQGDTEAFF. CDR3 DNA: TGTGCCAGCAGCCGCCAGGGGGACACTGAAGCTTTCTTT.

This clone occurred once. The chain has TRBV28 and TRBJ2-5; 8 bases align to TRBD2. The trim removed 7 bases at V and 3 bases at J, leaving 16 bases unmatched. Germline-derived CDR1 and CDR2 are MDHEN and SYDVKM. This CDR3 is 17 amino acids long. As DNA, the CDR3 is TGTGCCAGCACCCTAGGGCTAGCGGGCGGGATTAAAGAGACCCAGTACTTC. Translation: CASTLGLAGGIKETQYF.

This clone was detected only a few times. The chain couples TRBV28 to TRBJ2-5, with D maybe TRBD1 (5 bases). With 5 bases removed from V and 5 bases from J, the gap between germline ends came to 12 bases. Germline V gene lookup returns CDR1 MDHEN and CDR2 SYDVKM. The CDR3 runs 13 residues. CDR3 nucleotides: TGTGCCAGCAGTCAAGGACAATCGGAGACCCAGTACTTC. This gives the protein CASSQGQSETQYF.

The chain employs TRBV6-1 and TRBJ1-2; D call uncertain. Trimming shortened V by 4 bases and J by 0 bases, and 6 bases separated the two germline ends. CDR1 and CDR2 (germline): MNHNS, SASEGT. The CDR3 totals 13 residues. For the CDR3, the DNA is TGTGCCAGCAGTGGTCAGACTAACTATGGCTACACCTTC. As protein: CASSGQTNYGYTF.